This TCR beta chain was identified in a study of T-cell reconstitution after alpha-beta-depleted transplantation in children. As for this clonotype: Its antigen remains unknown.

The study's findings and limits: Some patients owed their high day-60 TCRbeta diversity to surviving recipient T cells and thymic progenitors. T-cell counts and diversity at one year following transplant were attributed mainly to newly produced T cells. Several hundred rapidly expanded clones from non-depleted graft cells reportedly supplied alpha-beta T cells about two months post-transplant.

It was with unique molecular identifiers that the TCRbeta library was prepared. In TCRdb, the PCR reads were re-called with MiXCR into one record per CDR3 protein. This repertoire shows about 120,000 distinct CDR3 sequences, roughly 23% found once; its top ten account for roughly 10%. Germline-derived CDR1 and CDR2 are GTSNPN and SVGIG (reference sequence). Trimming pared 4 bases from V and 4 bases from J, leaving 14 bases between. This CDR3 comprises 13 residues. The sequencing here drew on PBMCs, mostly from graft donor cells, taken 180 days after TCRalphabeta/CD19-depleted stem cell transplant. The sequence was obtained from a male patient between 2 and 15 years old who had a stem cell transplant for chronic granulomatous disease, so the T cells may come from the graft donor. The rearrangement joins TRBV30 to TRBJ2-7, with D uncertain. The CDR3: CAWNERQYYEQYF. The CDR3 nucleotides are TGTGCCTGGAACGAACGGCAGTATTACGAGCAGTACTTC.